This T cell receptor (beta chain) was sequenced for a study of blood T cell repertoires in COVID-19. In the study overall: The United States, Italy and Spain were the sources of the acute and convalescent COVID-19 samples.

This CDR3 region has 16 residues. Looked up from germline, CDR1 is MDHEN and CDR2 is SYDVKM. The trim removed 6 bases at V and 6 bases at J, leaving 9 bases unmatched. This clone was seen only once. Authors' methods: Cell counts per sample came from amplifying reference gene primers. Method: immunoSEQ multiplex PCR; TCRdb's copy keeps in-frame clones and lacks some. That table supplies the V and J calls and clone size; D and trimming were determined from the DNA. This table has about 220,000 clones, roughly 84% appearing once. The sequenced sample was peripheral blood. The gene calls are TRBV28 and TRBJ1-5, with 12 bases lining up with TRBD1. The TCR sequence derives from a man aged 40-49 years with active or convalescent COVID-19. CDR3 region: CASSRGDRGPSQPQHF. As DNA, the CDR3 is TGTGCCAGCAGCCGGGGGGACAGGGGGCCGAGTCAGCCCCAGCATTTT.